This record concerns one TCR beta chain sequence. Its target is unknown. The data derive from a study of OX40 agonist ivuxolimab in advanced cancers. For the study at large: Dose-escalation subjects each had hepatocellular carcinoma, melanoma, renal cell or head and neck cancer. Cohort: about 80% men, mean age 60, aged roughly 23 to 90.

General study results and limits: Some of the nonresponding patients also showed low levels of normalized T-cell clonal expansion. Average numbers of expanded clones were greater in CD8+ T cells than in CD4+.

Measured with immunoSEQ multiplex PCR; TCRdb has only the in-frame clones, and not every one. Seen here are some 40,000 clones, roughly nine tenths observed once, and the top ten hold about 28%. Germline-derived CDR1 and CDR2 are MNHEY and SVGAGI. Trimming removed 6 bases from V and 2 bases from J; junction bases left unmatched: 2. The CDR3 runs to 13 residues. This chain uses TRBV6-5 with TRBJ2-3, with 7 nucleotides matching TRBD1. The input for sequencing was CD4+ or CD8+ T cells sorted from blood, taken in a trial of the OX40 agonist ivuxolimab. The TCR sequence derives from an adult with an advanced solid tumor such as melanoma, head and neck, liver or kidney cancer. CDR3 loop: CASSRGFTDTQYF. CDR3 in DNA: TGTGCCAGCAGCAGGGGGTTCACAGATACGCAGTATTTT.